The following is a TCR beta chain sequence with its context. Antigen unknown. Profiled with immunoSEQ multiplex PCR; TCRdb holds only in-frame clones, not every one. The top ten clones hold around 7.1% of a sample with some 25,000 clones, around 93% of them seen once. These data belong to a study of STAT3 mutations in large granular lymphocyte leukemia. Study-wide points: Every T-cell large granular lymphocyte leukemia patient had at least one immunodominant TCR beta clonotype.

The sequence was obtained from a man in his forties with T-cell large granular lymphocyte leukemia. Some clones in this sample may be carry-over from other donors' samples. The sample taken for sequencing was peripheral blood mononuclear cells.

The CDR3 reads CAISPDRSNQPQHF. The CDR3 nucleotides read TGTGCCATCAGTCCAGACAGAAGCAATCAGCCCCAGCATTTT. The V gene is TRBV10-3, the J gene TRBJ1-5, with TRBD1 as a possible D gene (5 bases). V was trimmed by 5 bases and J by 1 base, leaving 9 bases between them. Germline loops: CDR1 ENHRY, CDR2 SYGVKD. The CDR3 totals 14 residues.